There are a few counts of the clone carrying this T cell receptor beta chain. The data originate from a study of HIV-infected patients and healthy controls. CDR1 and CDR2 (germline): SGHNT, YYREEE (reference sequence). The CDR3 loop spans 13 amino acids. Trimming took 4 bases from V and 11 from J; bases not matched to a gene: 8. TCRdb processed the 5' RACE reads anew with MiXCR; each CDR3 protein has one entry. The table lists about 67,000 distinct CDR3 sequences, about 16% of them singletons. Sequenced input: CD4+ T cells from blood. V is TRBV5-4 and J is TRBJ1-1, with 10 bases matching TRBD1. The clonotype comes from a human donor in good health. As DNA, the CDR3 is TGTGCCAGCAGCCAAGACAGGGGGCGGAGGGCTTTCTTT. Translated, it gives CASSQDRGRRAFF.